Following are 27 T cell receptor beta chains from one sample sequenced in a study of blood T cells in healthy people across ages. For the second PCR, which ran for about 6 to 12 cycles, a sample-barcoded 5' primer and a J-beta primer mix were used. TCRdb called the 5' RACE reads again in MiXCR, with one record for every CDR3 protein. Of 650,000 to 900,000 distinct CDR3 sequences detected, under 80% appear once; the ten largest clones hold about a quarter. Material: blood. These receptors were collected from a man aged 25 to 45 in good health.

In this sample, this clonotype turned up a few times. V gene TRBV12-3 or TRBV12-4 combines with J gene TRBJ2-1; TRBD1 or TRBD2 may be the D gene (5 bases each). Trimming pared 6 bases from V and 5 bases from J, leaving 17 bases between. This CDR3 contains 15 residues. In DNA, the CDR3 is TGTGCCAGCAGGACCAAAACTGGGACCCACAATGAGCAGTTCTTC. Its translation is CASRTKTGTHNEQFF.

This clonotype showed up many times. This chain connects TRBV7-9 to TRBJ2-7; 7 bases are shared with TRBD1. Germline V CDR1 and CDR2: SEHNR, FQNEAQ (reference sequence). The CDR3 consists of 12 residues. V lost 5 bases, J lost 6 bases, and 4 bases stayed unmatched. This CDR3 is CASSLGTVEQYF. The DNA for the CDR3 is TGTGCCAGCAGCCTCGGGACAGTCGAGCAGTACTTC.

This clonotype was detected a few times. This sequence joins TRBV6-5 and TRBJ2-5; TRBD1 might be the D (6 bases). The V end lost 2 bases, the J end lost 5 bases, and 12 bases lay between the germline ends. Germline V gives CDR1 MNHEY, CDR2 SVGAGI. The CDR3 loop spans 14 amino acids. CDR3: CASSYGGAAETQYF. For the CDR3, the DNA is TGTGCCAGCAGTTACGGGGGCGCGGCGGAGACCCAGTACTTC.

The V gene is TRBV20-1, the J gene TRBJ2-5; D could derive from TRBD1 or TRBD2 (5 bases each). Germline assignment: CDR1 DFQATT and CDR2 SNEGSKA (reference sequence). V shed 4 bases and J shed 11 bases, with 17 bases lying between them. CDR3 length: 12 residues. DNA for the CDR3: TGCAGTGCTACCAGGGCGCTCGGGGAGCAGTACTTC. Translating gives CSATRALGEQYF.

This clonotype appeared a few times. The rearrangement joins TRBV10-3 to TRBJ2-2; D gene uncertain. The length of the CDR3 is 14 residues. Germline values: CDR1 ENHRY, CDR2 SYGVKD. The V and J ends lost 0 bases and 1 base respectively, with 3 bases between them. CDR3 DNA: TGTGCCATCAGTGAGTCGCTGAACACCGGGGAGCTGTTTTTT. The encoded protein is CAISESLNTGELFF.

The V and J genes are TRBV6-5 and TRBJ2-1, with D perhaps TRBD2 (6 bases). CDR3 length equals 15 residues. Germline CDR1 MNHEY, CDR2 SVGAGI. Trimming took 10 bases from V and 6 from J, leaving 22 bases between them. CDR3 nucleotides: TGTGCCATCCGGCCGGGACTTTCTGGCCCCAATGAGCAGTTCTTC. It yields the protein CAIRPGLSGPNEQFF.

The genes are TRBV7-2 and TRBJ2-3; 10 bases map to TRBD2. The CDR3 runs 17 residues. Losses at the gene ends were 5 bases for V and 1 base for J; bases not matched to a gene: 9. Germline CDR1 reads SGHTA; CDR2 reads FQGNSA. This CDR3 reads CASSPDLAGARTDTQYF. The CDR3 region has the DNA TGTGCCAGCAGCCCTGATCTAGCGGGGGCCCGCACAGATACGCAGTATTTT. Looking up the rest from reference TRBV7-2 and TRBJ2-3 gives the full variable domain: GAGVSQSPSNKVTEKGKDVELRCDPISGHTALYWYRQSLGQGLEFLIYFQGNSAPDKSGLPSDRFSAERTGGSVSTLTIQRTQQEDSAVYLCASSPDLAGARTDTQYFGPGTRLTVL.

This clonotype was counted only a few times. The V gene is TRBV5-1, the J gene TRBJ2-2, with D uncertain. This CDR3 region has 16 residues. Germline assignment: CDR1 SGHRS and CDR2 YFSETQ. V lost 0 bases, J lost 1 base, and 10 bases lay in between. In DNA, the CDR3 is TGCGCCAGCAGCTTGGCCTCGAGAGGGAACACCGGGGAGCTGTTTTTT. Protein: CASSLASRGNTGELFF.

The CDR3 protein is CASRAHGRETQYF. In nucleotides, the CDR3 is TGTGCCAGTCGGGCGCACGGTCGGGAGACCCAGTACTTC. The chain employs TRBV27 and TRBJ2-5; D is undetermined. This CDR3 region has 13 residues. The ends were cut back, 9 bases at V and 5 bases at J, with 16 bases in the middle. Germline assignment: CDR1 MNHEY and CDR2 SMNVEV (reference sequence).

The chain employs TRBV4-2 and TRBJ2-3; TRBD2 aligns across 10 bases. The germline V gene has CDR1 LGHNA and CDR2 YNFKEQ. The J segment lost 5 bases and the V segment lost 6 bases, leaving 11 bases of the junction unmatched. CDR3 size: 16 residues. The CDR3 nucleotides are TGTGCCAGCAGACCGAATAGCGGGGGGAAGGGAGATACGCAGTATTTT. It codes for CASRPNSGGKGDTQYF.

This chain connects TRBV29-1 to TRBJ2-3; D is tentatively TRBD1 or TRBD2 (5 bases each). The CDR3 runs 12 residues. The germline gives CDR1 SQVTM, CDR2 ANQGSEA. V was trimmed by 2 bases and J by 10 bases, leaving 13 bases between them. DNA of the CDR3: TGCAGCGTTGAAAAGACCGGGACGGCGCAGTATTTT. It encodes CSVEKTGTAQYF.

This clonotype was counted a few times. V usage is TRBV7-2 and J usage is TRBJ2-5; D unresolved. The CDR3 covers 14 residues. Germline assignment: CDR1 SGHTA and CDR2 FQGNSA. Trimming removed 1 base at V and 1 base at J, with 7 bases between. The CDR3 DNA follows: TGTGCCAGCAGCTTAGTTTGGGCCCAAGAGACCCAGTACTTC. Its protein is CASSLVWAQETQYF.

This clonotype was counted only a few times. The chain has TRBV5-1 and TRBJ1-2; 10 bases map to TRBD1. The CDR3 sequence is 14 residues long. CDR1 is SGHRS and CDR2 is YFSETQ in the germline V gene. V shed 9 bases and J 8 bases; nucleotides not matched to a gene: 13. DNA for the CDR3: TGCGCCACCACGCGGGACAGGGGATCGGGAGGCTACACCTTC. Its protein product is CATTRDRGSGGYTF.

The chain has TRBV20-1 and TRBJ2-3, with TRBD2 matching 7 bases. Per germline, CDR1 DFQATT and CDR2 SNEGSKA (reference sequence). This CDR3 region has 15 residues. Trimming at V came to 6 bases and at J to 2 bases, leaving 11 bases not matched to a gene. For the CDR3, the DNA is TGCAGTGCACGGTCCCCACTAGCGTTCACAGATACGCAGTATTTT. Translating gives CSARSPLAFTDTQYF.

This clonotype was detected a few times. The rearrangement uses TRBV7-3 and TRBJ2-1, with D hard to call. With 2 bases removed from V and 3 bases from J, the gap between germline ends came to 14 bases. The length of the CDR3 is 16 residues. Per germline, CDR1 SGHTA and CDR2 FQGTGA. The CDR3 spells CASSLVGLPYYNEQFF. For the CDR3, the DNA is TGTGCCAGCAGCTTAGTAGGGCTCCCCTACTACAATGAGCAGTTCTTC.

The rearrangement joins TRBV12-3 or TRBV12-4 to TRBJ2-3; 9 bases agree with TRBD2. This CDR3 spans 16 amino acids. Trimming took 5 bases from V and 7 from J; bases not matched to a gene: 13. The CDR3, as DNA: TGTGCCAGCAGTCTCCTTATGAGCGGGGGGATGAATACGCAGTATTTT. Translating it yields CASSLLMSGGMNTQYF.

The chain has TRBV4-3 and TRBJ2-3; TRBD2 might be the D (5 bases). The CDR3 extends over 20 amino acids. Per the germline V gene, CDR1 is LGHNA and CDR2 is YSLEER. The ends were cut back, 0 bases at V and 2 bases at J, with 24 bases in the middle. CDR3 coding DNA: TGCGCCAGCAGCCAAGATGGCCATGGAGGTTTGGAAGGATTCACAGATACGCAGTATTTT. It translates to CASSQDGHGGLEGFTDTQYF.

The rearrangement uses TRBV20-1 and TRBJ2-7; maybe TRBD2 (6 bases). There are 12 residues in the CDR3. V lost 5 bases and J 4 bases, leaving 12 bases between the germline ends. Germline CDR1 and CDR2: DFQATT and SNEGSKA (reference sequence). CDR3 bases: TGCAGTGCTGGGGAGGACCTATACGAGCAGTACTTC. This gives the protein CSAGEDLYEQYF.

V is TRBV29-1 and J is TRBJ2-4, with TRBD1 matching 7 bases. The J call may be faulty, since TRBJ2-7 better matches the DNA end. The CDR3 has 13 amino acids. Germline V gene sequence: CDR1 SQVTM, CDR2 ANQGSEA. Here the CDR3 reads CSVVETGTYEQYF. As DNA, the CDR3 is TGCAGCGTTGTGGAGACAGGGACCTACGAGCAGTACTTC.

The sample holds a few counts of this clonotype. The chain joins TRBV5-1 to TRBJ2-7, with a possible D match to TRBD2 (5 bases). Germline CDR1 reads SGHRS; CDR2 reads YFSETQ. The CDR3 has 16 residues. Trimming pared 0 bases from V and 2 bases from J, leaving 15 bases between. CDR3 sequence reads: CASSLAEFGETYEQYF. The CDR3 nucleotides are TGCGCCAGCAGCTTGGCCGAGTTCGGGGAAACCTACGAGCAGTACTTC. The full variable domain, completed using reference TRBV5-1 and TRBJ2-7, is KAGVTQTPRYLIKTRGQQVTLSCSPISGHRSVSWYQQTPGQGLQFLFEYFSETQRNKGNFPGRFSGRQFSNSRSEMNVSTLELGDSALYLCASSLAEFGETYEQYFGPGTRLTVT.

The chain recombines TRBV3-1 with TRBJ2-7; TRBD2 is a possible D gene (6 bases). Germline V CDR1 and CDR2: LGHDT, YNNKEL (reference sequence). This CDR3 comprises 17 residues. V lost 1 base and J 2 bases, leaving 18 bases between the germline ends. The CDR3 bases are TGTGCCAGCAGCCAAGGAGTGGGAGGCAGGTCGCCCTACGAGCAGTACTTC. It specifies CASSQGVGGRSPYEQYF.

The chain uses TRBV12-3 or TRBV12-4 and TRBJ2-4, with D tentatively TRBD1 or TRBD2 (5 bases each). With 6 bases removed from V and 13 bases from J, the gap between germline ends came to 16 bases. The CDR3 totals 12 residues. CDR3 amino acids: CASRPSGKGQYF. Written as DNA, the CDR3 is TGTGCCAGCAGGCCCAGCGGCAAGGGGCAGTACTTC.

This clonotype was found once. The CDR3 loop reads CASSLYREGPNNEQFF. DNA of the CDR3: TGCGCCAGCAGCCTCTACCGGGAGGGGCCTAACAATGAGCAGTTCTTC. This chain joins TRBV5-1 and TRBJ2-1; the match to TRBD2 covers 8 bases. CDR3 length equals 16 residues. V shed 4 bases, J shed 5 bases, and the junction held 11 bases outside the gene matches. CDR1 SGHRS and CDR2 YFSETQ come from the germline V gene.

This rearrangement joins TRBV5-1 to TRBJ2-5; a possible D gene is TRBD2 (5 bases). V was trimmed by 3 bases and J by 5 bases, leaving 11 bases between them. The CDR3 is made up of 13 amino acids. Germline CDR1 reads SGHRS; CDR2 reads YFSETQ. This CDR3 reads CASSWAGSETQYF. The DNA of the CDR3 is TGCGCCAGCAGCTGGGCGGGCTCGGAGACCCAGTACTTC.

The CDR3 nucleotides are TGCGCCAGCAGCGATGGACAAACCTACGAGCAGTACTTC. As protein: CASSDGQTYEQYF. V gene TRBV5-1 combines with J gene TRBJ2-7, with D possibly TRBD1 on 5 matching bases. CDR3 length: 13 residues. Trimming pared 4 bases from V and 2 bases from J, leaving 10 bases between. From germline, CDR1 is SGHRS and CDR2 YFSETQ. The whole variable domain, remainder taken from reference TRBV5-1 and TRBJ2-7, is KAGVTQTPRYLIKTRGQQVTLSCSPISGHRSVSWYQQTPGQGLQFLFEYFSETQRNKGNFPGRFSGRQFSNSRSEMNVSTLELGDSALYLCASSDGQTYEQYFGPGTRLTVT.

V is TRBV29-1 and J is TRBJ1-2; D unclear. CDR3 length: 12 amino acids. V lost 3 bases and J lost 5, with 10 bases in between. Germline CDR1 SQVTM, CDR2 ANQGSEA. The CDR3 DNA is TGCAGCGTTGAGGGCCAGGAATATGGCTACACCTTC. This gives the protein CSVEGQEYGYTF.

The genes are TRBV6-1 and TRBJ1-6, with 9 bases identical to TRBD1. With 5 bases clipped from V and 7 bases from J, the junction kept 6 bases outside the gene matches. The CDR3 runs to 15 residues. Germline values: CDR1 MNHNS, CDR2 SASEGT. CDR3 coding DNA: TGTGCCAGCAGTAAATCCGGGACAGGGAATTCACCCCTCCACTTT. Translation gives CASSKSGTGNSPLHF.